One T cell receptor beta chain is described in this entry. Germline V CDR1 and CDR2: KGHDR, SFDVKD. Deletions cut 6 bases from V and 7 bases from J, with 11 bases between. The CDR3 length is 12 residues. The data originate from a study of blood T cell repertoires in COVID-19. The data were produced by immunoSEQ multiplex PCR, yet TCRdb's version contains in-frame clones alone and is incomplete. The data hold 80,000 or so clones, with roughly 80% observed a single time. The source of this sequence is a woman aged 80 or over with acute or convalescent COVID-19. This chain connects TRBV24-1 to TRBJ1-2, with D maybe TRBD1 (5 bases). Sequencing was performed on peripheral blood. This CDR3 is CATSPSGVGYTF. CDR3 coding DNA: TGTGCCACCAGTCCCTCGGGGGTTGGCTACACCTTC.